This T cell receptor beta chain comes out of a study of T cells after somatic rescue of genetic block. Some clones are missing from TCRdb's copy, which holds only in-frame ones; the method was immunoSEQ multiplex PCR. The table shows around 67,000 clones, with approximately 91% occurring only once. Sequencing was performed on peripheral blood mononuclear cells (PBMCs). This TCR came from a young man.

CDR3 loop: CASSLNGGSTDTQYF. In nucleotides, the CDR3 is TGTGCCAGCAGCTTAAACGGGGGAAGCACAGATACGCAGTATTTT. This sequence joins TRBV5-4 and TRBJ2-3; a weak D match, TRBD2 (6 bases). V was shortened by 2 bases and J by 0 bases, with 10 bases between the two germline ends. The CDR3 loop spans 15 amino acids. The germline V gene has CDR1 SGHNT and CDR2 YYREEE (reference sequence).